The sequence of this TCR beta chain was determined in a study of blood T cell repertoires in COVID-19. Across the whole study: Italy, Spain and the United States were the sources of the convalescent and acute COVID-19 samples.

Trimming at V came to 6 bases and at J to 4 bases, leaving 7 bases not matched to a gene. The CDR3 loop spans 14 amino acids. Per the germline V gene, CDR1 is SNHLY and CDR2 is FYNNEI. As originally analysed: Amplification of reference gene primers provided the estimated nucleated cell counts. The protocol was immunoSEQ multiplex PCR, while the TCRdb copy is restricted to in-frame clones and leaves out a portion. That table supplies the V and J calls and clone size; D and trimming were determined from the DNA. This sample has around 400,000 clones, with roughly 86% found just once. Seattle researchers signed up patients amid active infection and tracked them longitudinally.

Source material: peripheral blood. The sequence was obtained from a woman aged 25 to 39 with COVID-19, enrolled during active disease. V is TRBV2 and J is TRBJ2-7; TRBD2 matches at 9 bases. The CDR3 bases are TGTGCCAGCAGCCTTAGCGGGAGCGGGTACGAGCAGTACTTC. Translating it yields CASSLSGSGYEQYF.